The following is a T cell receptor beta chain sequence with its context. Its target is not known. Primers included in the PCR were 60 Vbeta and 13 Jbeta primers. The data were produced by immunoSEQ multiplex PCR, yet TCRdb's version contains in-frame clones alone and is incomplete. In all, the sample yields roughly 80,000 clones. Trimming removed 5 bases from V and 7 bases from J; junction bases left unmatched: 11. Germline CDR1 reads SGHAT; CDR2 reads FQNNGV. CDR3 length: 14 residues. This entry comes from a study of cytomegalovirus exposure and HLA in healthy donors. Study-wide context: Unique TCRs from HLA-typed donors, roughly 89 million of them, were held in an early data release.

Findings and limits, study-wide: A link between a missense DCLRE1C variant and TCR beta V- and J-gene trimming emerged from a later analysis. A previous analysis found most TCR beta V segments productive roughly 87% or roughly 30% of the time.

Donors counted as nominally healthy when sampled, yet unrecorded immune exposures were likely. This chain uses TRBV11-2 with TRBJ2-7; 7 bases match TRBD1. The sequence was collected from a man between 50 and 59 years old in good health and CMV-seronegative. Sequencing used PBMCs. The CDR3 here is CASSPGTALVEQYF. DNA for the CDR3: TGTGCCAGCAGCCCTGGGACAGCTTTGGTAGAGCAGTACTTC.